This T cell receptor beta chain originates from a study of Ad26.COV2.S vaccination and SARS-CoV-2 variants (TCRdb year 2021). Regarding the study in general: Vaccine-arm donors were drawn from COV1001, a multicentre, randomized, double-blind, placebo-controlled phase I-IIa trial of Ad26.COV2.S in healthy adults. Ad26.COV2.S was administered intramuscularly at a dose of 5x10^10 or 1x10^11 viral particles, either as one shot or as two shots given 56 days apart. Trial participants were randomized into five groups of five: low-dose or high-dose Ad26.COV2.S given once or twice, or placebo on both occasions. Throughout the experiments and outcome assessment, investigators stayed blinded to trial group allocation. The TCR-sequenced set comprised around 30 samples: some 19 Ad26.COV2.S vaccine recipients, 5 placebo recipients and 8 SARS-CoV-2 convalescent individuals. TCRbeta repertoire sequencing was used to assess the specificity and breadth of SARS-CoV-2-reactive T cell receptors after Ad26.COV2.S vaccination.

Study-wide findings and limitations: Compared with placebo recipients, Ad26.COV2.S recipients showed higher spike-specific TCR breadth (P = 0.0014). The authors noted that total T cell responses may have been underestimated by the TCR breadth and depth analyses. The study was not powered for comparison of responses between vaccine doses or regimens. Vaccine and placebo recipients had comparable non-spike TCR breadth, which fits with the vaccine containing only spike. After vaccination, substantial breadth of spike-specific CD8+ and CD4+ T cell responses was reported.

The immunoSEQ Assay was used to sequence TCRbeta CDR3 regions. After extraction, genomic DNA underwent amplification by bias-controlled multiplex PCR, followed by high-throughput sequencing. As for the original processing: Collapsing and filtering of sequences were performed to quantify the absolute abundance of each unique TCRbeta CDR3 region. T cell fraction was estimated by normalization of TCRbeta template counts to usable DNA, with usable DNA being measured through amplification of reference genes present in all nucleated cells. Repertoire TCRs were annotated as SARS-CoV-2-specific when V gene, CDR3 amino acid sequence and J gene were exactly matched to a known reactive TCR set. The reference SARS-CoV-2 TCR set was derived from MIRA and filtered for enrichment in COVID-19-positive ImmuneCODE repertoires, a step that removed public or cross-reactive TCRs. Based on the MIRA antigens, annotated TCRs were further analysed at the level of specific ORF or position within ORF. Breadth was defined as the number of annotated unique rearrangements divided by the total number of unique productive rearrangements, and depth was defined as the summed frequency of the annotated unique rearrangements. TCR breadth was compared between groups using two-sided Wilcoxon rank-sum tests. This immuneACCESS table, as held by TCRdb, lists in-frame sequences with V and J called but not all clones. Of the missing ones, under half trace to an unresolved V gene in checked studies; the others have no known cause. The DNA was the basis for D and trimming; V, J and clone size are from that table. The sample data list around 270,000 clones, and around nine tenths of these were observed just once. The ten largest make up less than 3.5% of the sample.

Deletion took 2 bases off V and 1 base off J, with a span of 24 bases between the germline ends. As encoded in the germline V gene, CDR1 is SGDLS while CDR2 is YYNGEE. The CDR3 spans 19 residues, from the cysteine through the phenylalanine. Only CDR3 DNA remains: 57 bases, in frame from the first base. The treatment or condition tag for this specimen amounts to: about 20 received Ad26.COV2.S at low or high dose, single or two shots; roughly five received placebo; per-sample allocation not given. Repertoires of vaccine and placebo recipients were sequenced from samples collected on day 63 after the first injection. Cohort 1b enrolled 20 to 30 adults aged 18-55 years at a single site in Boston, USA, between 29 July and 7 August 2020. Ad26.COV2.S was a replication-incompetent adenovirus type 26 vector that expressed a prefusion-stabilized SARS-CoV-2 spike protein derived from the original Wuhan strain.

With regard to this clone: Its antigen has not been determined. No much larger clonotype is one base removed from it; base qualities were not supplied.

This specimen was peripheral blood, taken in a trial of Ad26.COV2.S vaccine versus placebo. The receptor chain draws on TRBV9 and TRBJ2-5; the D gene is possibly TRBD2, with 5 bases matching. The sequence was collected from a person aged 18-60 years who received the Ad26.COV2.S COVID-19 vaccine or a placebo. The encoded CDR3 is CASSVTLAGGRRLQETQYF. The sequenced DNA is TGTGCCAGCAGCGTCACCCTAGCAGGAGGACGGCGGCTCCAAGAGACCCAGTACTTC.